This T cell receptor beta chain was profiled in a study of PD-1 blockade in classical Hodgkin lymphoma. Every patient experienced relapse after autologous stem cell transplantation, and brentuximab vedotin exposure varied. Sequencing was performed with immunoSEQ multiplex PCR; in TCRdb, only in-frame clones are kept and a portion is missing. The table includes some 19,000 clones, around 85% detected once. The germline V gene encodes CDR1 LGHNA and CDR2 YSLEER. This CDR3 has 16 residues. V lost 0 bases and J 10 bases, leaving 21 bases between the germline ends. The chain is built from TRBV4-3 and TRBJ1-1; perhaps TRBD1 as D (5 bases). This specimen was peripheral blood mononuclear cells (PBMCs), taken at baseline. This sequence was found in a human donor with classical Hodgkin lymphoma. The chain's CDR3 is CASSQDRGVPLWGAFF. The CDR3 nucleotides are TGCGCCAGCAGCCAAGATCGGGGCGTGCCCCTGTGGGGAGCTTTCTTT.